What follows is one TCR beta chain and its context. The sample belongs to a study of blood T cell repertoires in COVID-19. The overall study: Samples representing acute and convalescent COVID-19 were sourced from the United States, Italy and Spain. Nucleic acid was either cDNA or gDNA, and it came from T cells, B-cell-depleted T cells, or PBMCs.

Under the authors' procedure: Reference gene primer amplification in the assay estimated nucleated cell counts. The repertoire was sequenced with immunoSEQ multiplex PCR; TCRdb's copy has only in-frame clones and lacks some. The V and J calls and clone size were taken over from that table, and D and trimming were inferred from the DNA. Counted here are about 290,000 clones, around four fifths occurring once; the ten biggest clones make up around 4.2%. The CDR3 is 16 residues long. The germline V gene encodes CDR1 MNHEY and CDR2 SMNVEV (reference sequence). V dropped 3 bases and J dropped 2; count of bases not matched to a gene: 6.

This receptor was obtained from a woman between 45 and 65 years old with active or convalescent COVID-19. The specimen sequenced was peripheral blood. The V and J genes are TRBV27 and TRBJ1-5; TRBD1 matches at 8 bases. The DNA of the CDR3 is TGTGCCAGCAGTTTGATGGGACAGGCGGGCAATCAGCCCCAGCATTTT. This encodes CASSLMGQAGNQPQHF.